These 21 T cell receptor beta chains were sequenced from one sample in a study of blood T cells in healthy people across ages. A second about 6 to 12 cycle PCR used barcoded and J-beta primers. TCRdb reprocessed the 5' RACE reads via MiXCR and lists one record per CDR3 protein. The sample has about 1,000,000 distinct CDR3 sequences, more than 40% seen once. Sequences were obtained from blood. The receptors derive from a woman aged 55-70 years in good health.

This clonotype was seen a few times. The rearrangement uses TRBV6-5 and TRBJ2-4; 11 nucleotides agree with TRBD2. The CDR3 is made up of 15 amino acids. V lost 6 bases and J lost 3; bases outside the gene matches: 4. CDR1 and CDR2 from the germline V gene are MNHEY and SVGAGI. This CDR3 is CASSSGLADKNIQYF. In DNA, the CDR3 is TGTGCCAGCAGCTCGGGACTAGCGGACAAAAACATTCAGTACTTC.

Here the CDR3 DNA reads TGCGCCAGCAGCTTGCGGGACGCCAGCACAGATACGCAGTATTTT. This translates into CASSLRDASTDTQYF. The gene calls are TRBV5-1 and TRBJ2-3; D might be TRBD1 or TRBD2, each matching 5 bases. V gave up 1 base and J gave up 0 bases, with 9 bases separating them. The length of the CDR3 is 15 residues. Germline CDR1 SGHRS, CDR2 YFSETQ.

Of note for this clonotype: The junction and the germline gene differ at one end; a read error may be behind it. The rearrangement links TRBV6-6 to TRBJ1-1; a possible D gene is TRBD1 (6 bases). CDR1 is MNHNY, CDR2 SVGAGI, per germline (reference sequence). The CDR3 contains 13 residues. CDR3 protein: CACRVQGNTEAFF. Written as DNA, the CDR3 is TGTGCCTGCAGAGTACAGGGGAACACTGAAGCTTTCTTT.

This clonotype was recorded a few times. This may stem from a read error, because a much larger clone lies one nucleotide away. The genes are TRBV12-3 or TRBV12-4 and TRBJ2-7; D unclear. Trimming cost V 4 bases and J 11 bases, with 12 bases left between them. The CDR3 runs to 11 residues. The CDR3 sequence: CASSSWPLEYF. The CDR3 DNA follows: TGTGCCAGCAGTTCCTGGCCCTTGGAGTACTTC.

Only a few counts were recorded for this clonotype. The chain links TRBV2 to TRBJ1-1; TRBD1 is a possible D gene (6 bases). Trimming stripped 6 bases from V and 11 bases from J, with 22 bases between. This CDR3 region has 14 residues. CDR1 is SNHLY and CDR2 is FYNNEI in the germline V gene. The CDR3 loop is CASRENRGGGAAFF. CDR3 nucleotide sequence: TGTGCCAGCAGAGAAAATCGAGGGGGTGGGGCGGCTTTCTTT.

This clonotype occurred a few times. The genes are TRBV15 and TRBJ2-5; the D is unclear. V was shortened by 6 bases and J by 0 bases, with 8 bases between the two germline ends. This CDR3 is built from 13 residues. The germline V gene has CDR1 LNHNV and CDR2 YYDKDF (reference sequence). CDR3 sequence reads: CATSSTYQETQYF. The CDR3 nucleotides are TGTGCCACCAGTTCAACGTACCAAGAGACCCAGTACTTC.

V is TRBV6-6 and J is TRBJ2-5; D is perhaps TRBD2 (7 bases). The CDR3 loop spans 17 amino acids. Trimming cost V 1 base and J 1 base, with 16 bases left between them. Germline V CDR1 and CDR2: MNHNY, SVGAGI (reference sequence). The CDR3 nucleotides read TGTGCCAGCAGTTACTGGGGGGGAGGGGGGTCCCAAGAGACCCAGTACTTC. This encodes CASSYWGGGGSQETQYF.

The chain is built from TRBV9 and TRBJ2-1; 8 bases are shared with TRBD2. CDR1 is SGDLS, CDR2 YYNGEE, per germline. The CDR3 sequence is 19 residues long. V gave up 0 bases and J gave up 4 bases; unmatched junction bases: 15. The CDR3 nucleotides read TGTGCCAGCAGCGTAGATGGTAGCGCTAGCGGGCGAGGGTACAATGAGCAGTTCTTC. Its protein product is CASSVDGSASGRGYNEQFF.

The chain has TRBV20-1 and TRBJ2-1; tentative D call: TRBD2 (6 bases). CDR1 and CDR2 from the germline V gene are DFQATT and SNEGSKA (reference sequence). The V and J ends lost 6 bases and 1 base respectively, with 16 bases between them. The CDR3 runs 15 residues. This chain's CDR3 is CSAPPTGVSYNEQFF. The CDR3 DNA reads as TGCAGTGCCCCTCCGACGGGGGTATCCTACAATGAGCAGTTCTTC.

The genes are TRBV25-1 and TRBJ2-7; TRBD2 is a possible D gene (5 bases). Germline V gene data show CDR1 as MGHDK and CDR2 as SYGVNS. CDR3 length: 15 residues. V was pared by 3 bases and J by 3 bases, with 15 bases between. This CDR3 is CASSDLWAGNYEQYF. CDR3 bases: TGTGCCAGCAGTGATCTATGGGCGGGTAACTACGAGCAGTACTTC.

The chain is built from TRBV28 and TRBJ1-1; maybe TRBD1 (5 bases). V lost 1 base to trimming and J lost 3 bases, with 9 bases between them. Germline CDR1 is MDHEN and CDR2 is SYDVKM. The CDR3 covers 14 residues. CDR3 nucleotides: TGTGCCAGCAGTTTATCAGGGAGCGACACTGAAGCTTTCTTT. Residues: CASSLSGSDTEAFF.

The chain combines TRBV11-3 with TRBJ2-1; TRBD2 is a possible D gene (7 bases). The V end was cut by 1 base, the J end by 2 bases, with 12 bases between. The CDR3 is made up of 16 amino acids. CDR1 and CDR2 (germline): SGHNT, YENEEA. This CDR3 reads CASSLGGGGPYNEQFF. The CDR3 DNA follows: TGTGCCAGCAGCTTAGGTGGCGGGGGCCCCTACAATGAGCAGTTCTTC.

CDR3 bases: TGTGCCAGCAGCTTTAGCGGGATCGATGAGCAGTTCTTC. It codes for CASSFSGIDEQFF. The chain employs TRBV9 and TRBJ2-1, with 8 bases identical to TRBD2. CDR1 is SGDLS, CDR2 YYNGEE, per germline. The length of the CDR3 is 13 residues. Trimming removed 4 bases from V and 8 bases from J; junction bases left unmatched: 5.

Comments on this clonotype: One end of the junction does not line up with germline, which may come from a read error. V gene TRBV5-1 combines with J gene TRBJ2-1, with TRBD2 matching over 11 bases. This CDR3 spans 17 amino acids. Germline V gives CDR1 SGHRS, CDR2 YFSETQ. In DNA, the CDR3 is TGCGCCGGCAGCTTGAGAAGGACTAGCGGGTCCTACAATGAGCAGTTCTTC. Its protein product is CAGSLRRTSGSYNEQFF.

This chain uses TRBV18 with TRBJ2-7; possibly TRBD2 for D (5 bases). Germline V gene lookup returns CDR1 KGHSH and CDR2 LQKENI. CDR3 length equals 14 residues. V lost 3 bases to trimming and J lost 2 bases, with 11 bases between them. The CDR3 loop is CASSPDGVPYEQYF. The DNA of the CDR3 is TGTGCCAGCTCACCTGACGGGGTACCCTACGAGCAGTACTTC.

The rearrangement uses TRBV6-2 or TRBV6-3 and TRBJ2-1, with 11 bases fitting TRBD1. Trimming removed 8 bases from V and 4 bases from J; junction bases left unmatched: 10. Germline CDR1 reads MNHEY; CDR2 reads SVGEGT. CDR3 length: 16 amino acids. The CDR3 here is CASLTGTGGYYNEQFF. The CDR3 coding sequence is TGTGCCAGCCTTACGGGGACAGGGGGTTATTACAATGAGCAGTTCTTC.

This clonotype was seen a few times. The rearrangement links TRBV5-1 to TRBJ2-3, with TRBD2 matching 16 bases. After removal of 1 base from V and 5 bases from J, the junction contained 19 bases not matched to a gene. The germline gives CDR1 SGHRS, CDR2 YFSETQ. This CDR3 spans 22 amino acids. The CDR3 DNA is TGCGCCAGCAGCTTGCAACCGTCTACTCCGGGACTAGCGGGAGGGCCGGAAGATACGCAGTATTTT. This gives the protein CASSLQPSTPGLAGGPEDTQYF.

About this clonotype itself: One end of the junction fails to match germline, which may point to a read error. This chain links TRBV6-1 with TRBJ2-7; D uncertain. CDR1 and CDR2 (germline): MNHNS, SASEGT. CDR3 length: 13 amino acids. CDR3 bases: TGTGCCAGCAGAGAAGGGCCCCTCTACGAGCAGTACTTC. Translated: CASREGPLYEQYF.

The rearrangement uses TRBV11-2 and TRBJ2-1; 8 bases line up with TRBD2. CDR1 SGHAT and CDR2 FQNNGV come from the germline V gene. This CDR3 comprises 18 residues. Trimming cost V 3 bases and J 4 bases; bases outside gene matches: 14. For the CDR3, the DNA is TGTGCCAGCAGCTTCTCCCCTCGGGGGGGAGAGGGGTACAATGAGCAGTTCTTC. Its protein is CASSFSPRGGEGYNEQFF.

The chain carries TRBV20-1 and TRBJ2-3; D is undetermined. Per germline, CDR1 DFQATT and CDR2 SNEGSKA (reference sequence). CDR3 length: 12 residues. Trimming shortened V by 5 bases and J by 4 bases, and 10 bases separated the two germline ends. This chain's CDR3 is CSAGRRPDTQYF. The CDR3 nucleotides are TGCAGTGCTGGGCGCCGACCAGATACGCAGTATTTT.

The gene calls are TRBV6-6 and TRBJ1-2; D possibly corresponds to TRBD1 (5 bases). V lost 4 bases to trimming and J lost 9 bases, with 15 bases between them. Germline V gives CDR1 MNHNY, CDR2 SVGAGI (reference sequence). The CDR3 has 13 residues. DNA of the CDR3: TGTGCCAGCAGTTTCCTGCAGGGCGAAAGCTACACCTTC. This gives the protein CASSFLQGESYTF.